This T cell receptor beta chain was obtained from a study of T cell repertoires in cytomegalovirus infection. Overall study: Indications came from public TCR beta signatures; they pointed to CMV infection and to a matching HLA type.

Whole-study results and caveats: Individuals carrying CMV plus the relevant HLA were identified by cumulative frequency of public TCR beta families. HLA-C-restricted CMV clonotypes gave the most frequent clonotype in two of eight donors.

V lost 7 bases and J lost 0, with 16 bases in between. CDR3 length: 15 residues. TCRdb re-called the reads through MiXCR, storing one row per CDR3 protein. Among a few hundred thousand distinct CDR3 sequences listed, roughly 17% were seen once. A word on this clonotype: Antigen specificity is unknown.

The TCR comes from a human donor in good health (CMV status not recorded). Some clones in this sample may be carry-over from other donors' samples. The sequenced material came from PBMCs. The chain uses TRBV12-3 or TRBV12-4 and TRBJ2-7; D could derive from TRBD1 or TRBD2 (7 bases each). As DNA, the CDR3 is TGTGCCAGCACCCCAGGGGGGGGGCTCTCCTACGAGCAGTACTTC. Its translation: CASTPGGGLSYEQYF.